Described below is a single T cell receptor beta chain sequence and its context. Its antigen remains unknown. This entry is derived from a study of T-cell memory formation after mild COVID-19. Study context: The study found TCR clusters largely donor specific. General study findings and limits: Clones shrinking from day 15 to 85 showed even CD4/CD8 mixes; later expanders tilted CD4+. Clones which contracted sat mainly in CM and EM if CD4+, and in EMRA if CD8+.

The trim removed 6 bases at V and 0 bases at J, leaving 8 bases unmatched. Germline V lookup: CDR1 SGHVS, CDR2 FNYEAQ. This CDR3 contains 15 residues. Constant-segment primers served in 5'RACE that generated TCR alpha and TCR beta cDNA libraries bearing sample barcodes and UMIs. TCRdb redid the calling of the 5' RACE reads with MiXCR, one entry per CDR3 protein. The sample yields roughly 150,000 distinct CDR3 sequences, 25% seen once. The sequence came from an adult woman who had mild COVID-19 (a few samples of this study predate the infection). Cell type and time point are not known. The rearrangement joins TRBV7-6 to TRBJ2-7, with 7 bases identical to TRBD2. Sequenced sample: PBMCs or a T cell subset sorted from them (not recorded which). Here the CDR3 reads CASSPIAGSSYEQYF. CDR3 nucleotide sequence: TGTGCCAGCAGTCCAATAGCGGGTAGCTCCTACGAGCAGTACTTC.